One sample yielded the 6 T cell receptor beta chains listed below, sequenced in a study of T cells in women clearing cervical HPV infection. Using immunoSEQ multiplex PCR, the repertoire was profiled, and TCRdb retains in-frame clones only, with some absent. The sample has about 46,000 clones. Sequencing was carried out using blood buffy coat. Source of these receptors: a woman between 18 and 70 years old with a cervical HPV16 infection that either progressed to CIN3+ or cleared (not recorded which).

About this clone: The read is 3 residues too short to cover the CDR3 end, so that end is filled in from the germline J gene. The J gene is TRBJ1-4, the V gene TRBV6-2 or TRBV6-3; 11 bases are shared with TRBD1. This CDR3 has 15 residues. J gave up 8 bases and V 2 bases, and 4 bases lay outside the gene matches. Germline CDR1 MNHEY, CDR2 SVGEGT. The covered CDR3 bases are TGTGCCAGCAGTTACGGGGGACAGGGGGAAGAAAAA. The encoded protein is CASSYGGQGEEK. In full, the CDR3 is CASSYGGQGEEKLFF.

About this clone: The CDR3 end falls 3 residues outside the read, so it is completed with the germline J gene. J is TRBJ2-2 and V is TRBV7-8; tentative D call: TRBD1 (5 bases). Germline CDR1 is SGHVS and CDR2 is FQNEAQ. The CDR3 runs to 15 residues. Here the CDR3 reads CASSLGAAGANVLFF. The sequenced part of the CDR3 DNA is TGTGCCAGCAGCTTAGGTGCGGCTGGGGCCAACGTG.

Concerning this clone itself: Read data end 3 residues before the CDR3 end; the end is taken from the germline J gene. The chain employs TRBV19 and TRBJ2-1, with 9 bases that match TRBD1. V was pared by 5 bases and J by 5 bases, with 4 bases of the junction left unmatched. The CDR3 runs to 14 residues. Germline CDR1 is LNHDA and CDR2 is SQIVND (reference sequence). The CDR3 bases that were read are TGTGCCAGTAGTTGGGGGACAGGGAACAATGAG. Translated, it gives CASSWGTGNNE. From start to end, the CDR3 is CASSWGTGNNEQFF.

On this clone: The read ends 3 residues shy of where the CDR3 ends; the end is completed using the germline J gene. This chain links TRBV18 with TRBJ2-7, with D possibly being TRBD1 (5 bases). There are 13 residues in the CDR3. The germline V gene encodes CDR1 KGHSH and CDR2 LQKENI. Trimming shortened V by 1 base and J by 2 bases, and 6 bases separated the two germline ends. CDR3 sequence reads: CASSPQDTYEQYF. CDR3 bases read: TGTGCCAGCTCACCACAGGACACCTACGAG. Drawing the rest from reference TRBV18 and TRBJ2-7, the complete variable domain is NAGVMQNPRHLVRRRGQEARLRCSPMKGHSHVYWYRQLPEEGLKFMVYLQKENIIDESGMPKERFSAEFPKEGPSILRIQQVVRGDSAAYFCASSPQDTYEQYFGPGTRLTVT.

The DNA read from the CDR3 is TGTGCCAGCAGAGGGACAGGGGTCACTGAG. Translating it yields CASRGTGVTE. The full CDR3 sequence reads CASRGTGVTEQFF. J is TRBJ2-1 and V is TRBV14; 10 bases agree with TRBD1. The CDR3 extends 3 residues past the end of the read, so its final part is completed from the germline J gene. CDR3 length equals 13 residues. CDR1 SGHDN and CDR2 FVKESK come from the germline V gene. The V and J ends lost 6 bases and 9 bases, in that order; junction bases with no gene match: 5.

As regards this clone: Read coverage stops 3 residues before the CDR3 terminus; the germline J gene supplies the remainder. The chain carries TRBV7-6 and TRBJ2-1, with a possible D match to TRBD2 (5 bases). CDR3 length: 14 amino acids. Germline lookup yields CDR1 SGHVS and CDR2 FNYEAQ. V was trimmed by 2 bases and J by 6 bases, leaving 11 bases between them. The CDR3 DNA, read in part, is TGTGCCAGCAGCTTAAGTGGCGAGGGCAATGAG. This sequence encodes CASSLSGEGNE. The CDR3 in its entirety is CASSLSGEGNEQFF.